This T cell receptor (beta chain) appears in the sequencing data of a study of CD8 T cells in Susac syndrome. CD8+ and CD4+ blood T cells underwent TCR beta sequencing. The multiple sclerosis control group was made up of treatment-naive patients with stable or active relapsing-remitting disease. Isolation of CD8+ and CD4+ T cells was performed negatively, whereas enrichment of TEMRA cells was done by FACS. When the RNA was reverse transcribed, random hexamers were used with an input of about 0.5 to 1 ug. The TCR beta CDR3 was amplified by immunoSEQ multiplex PCR across 54 Vbeta, 13 Jbeta. TCRdb re-derived calls from the immunoSEQ multiplex PCR reads in MiXCR, one entry per CDR3 protein. The sample holds roughly 120,000 distinct CDR3 sequences, around 94% seen once. CDR3 length: 15 residues. The germline CDR1 and CDR2 sequences are SGHNT and YYREEE (reference sequence). Between the trimmed V and J ends, which lost 0 bases and 2 bases, there was a span of 12 bases.

This receptor was identified in a human donor with multiple sclerosis. The sequencing sample was made of CD4+ T cells from PBMCs. V gene TRBV5-4 combines with J gene TRBJ2-7; D perhaps matches TRBD2 (5 bases). The CDR3 sequence is CASSLGWTSTYEQYF. The CDR3 DNA follows: TGTGCCAGCAGCTTGGGTTGGACTTCTACCTACGAGCAGTACTTC.